One sample yielded the 18 T cell receptor beta chains listed below, sequenced in a study of blood T cell repertoires in COVID-19. TCRdb's copy holds only in-frame clones and misses some; the assay was immunoSEQ multiplex PCR. The profile covers approximately 220,000 clones, with about 83% appearing a single time and nearly 5% taken by the ten largest. Source material: PBMCs or T cells enriched from blood (not recorded which). The receptors were gathered from a woman aged 45-65 years who had been exposed to COVID-19.

V is TRBV18 and J is TRBJ2-2, with D perhaps matching TRBD1 (5 bases). The germline V and J ends were trimmed by 2 bases and 1 base, with 17 bases remaining between them. The V gene's germline CDR1 is KGHSH and CDR2 LQKENI. There are 18 residues in the CDR3. CDR3 in DNA: TGTGCCAGCTCACCAGATTCACTGAAGGGGCTGAACACCGGGGAGCTGTTTTTT. This gives the protein CASSPDSLKGLNTGELFF.

The rearrangement joins TRBV5-5 to TRBJ1-3, with D possibly being TRBD1 (5 bases). V was pared by 1 base and J by 0 bases, with 11 bases between. Germline-derived CDR1 and CDR2 are SGHKS and YYEKEE (reference sequence). This CDR3 region has 16 residues. This chain's CDR3 is CASSLYGGNSGNTIYF. In nucleotides, the CDR3 is TGTGCCAGCAGCTTGTATGGGGGGAACTCTGGAAACACCATATATTTT.

The chain has TRBV3-1 (or the pseudogene TRBV3-2) and TRBJ1-4, with D perhaps matching TRBD1 (6 bases). The V end was cut by 4 bases, the J end by 3 bases, with 9 bases between. The length of the CDR3 is 14 residues. The germline V gene has CDR1 LGHDT and CDR2 YNNKEL (reference sequence). CDR3 sequence reads: CASSRRGSNEKLFF. CDR3 in DNA: TGTGCCAGCAGCCGCAGGGGTTCTAATGAAAAACTGTTTTTT.

V usage is TRBV7-9 and J usage is TRBJ1-2; 10 positions match TRBD1. The V segment lost 0 bases and the J segment 8 bases; nucleotides outside the gene matches: 9. In germline, CDR1 is SEHNR, CDR2 FQNEAQ (reference sequence). This CDR3 region has 16 residues. CDR3 DNA sequence: TGTGCCAGCAGCTTAGCGAGTGGGACAGGGGATGGAGGCTACACCTTC. Translation gives CASSLASGTGDGGYTF.

The V call is TRBV2, the J call TRBJ2-3; 8 nucleotides agree with TRBD2. This CDR3 is built from 15 residues. Per the germline V gene, CDR1 is SNHLY and CDR2 is FYNNEI. V lost 7 bases and J lost 4; bases outside the gene matches: 10. The CDR3 reads CASTLGAGGADTQYF. CDR3 bases: TGTGCCAGCACCCTGGGCGCGGGGGGCGCAGATACGCAGTATTTT.

The V call is TRBV15, the J call TRBJ2-1, with TRBD2 matching over 8 bases. CDR1 is LNHNV and CDR2 is YYDKDF in the germline V gene (reference sequence). V lost 6 bases, J lost 8 bases, and 6 bases stayed unmatched. The CDR3 length is 13 residues. The CDR3 spells CATRSGGLDEQFF. DNA of the CDR3: TGTGCCACCAGGAGCGGGGGTTTGGATGAGCAGTTCTTC. Supplemented by reference TRBV15 and TRBJ2-1, the full variable domain reads DAMVIQNPRYQVTQFGKPVTLSCSQTLNHNVMYWYQQKSSQAPKLLFHYYDKDFNNEADTPDNFQSRRPNTSFCFLDIRSPGLGDTAMYLCATRSGGLDEQFFGPGTRLTVL.

The genes are TRBV27 and TRBJ2-7; D is possibly TRBD1 (6 bases). CDR3 size: 15 residues. V lost 5 bases and J lost 4, with 18 bases in between. Germline V lookup: CDR1 MNHEY, CDR2 SMNVEV (reference sequence). The CDR3 here is CASSVQTGLNYEQYF. The CDR3 DNA sequence: TGTGCCAGCAGTGTCCAGACAGGACTTAATTACGAGCAGTACTTC.

The chain links TRBV9 to TRBJ1-2; tentatively, D is TRBD1 (6 bases). Germline assignment: CDR1 SGDLS and CDR2 YYNGEE. This CDR3 has 14 amino acids. V was pared by 2 bases and J by 8 bases, with 16 bases between. CDR3 coding DNA: TGTGCCAGCAGCGTCCTTTATGGGGGCGGCGGCTACACCTTC. Translation gives CASSVLYGGGGYTF. The full variable domain, in which reference TRBV9 and TRBJ1-2 provide the parts outside the CDR3, is DSGVTQTPKHLITATGQRVTLRCSPRSGDLSVYWYQQSLDQGLQFLIQYYNGEERAKGNILERFSAQQFPDLHSELNLSSLELGDSALYFCASSVLYGGGGYTFGSGTRLTVV.

This clone was picked up a small number of times. The chain joins TRBV2 to TRBJ1-2; D remains unclear. Germline V gene lookup returns CDR1 SNHLY and CDR2 FYNNEI. The ends were cut back, 3 bases at V and 5 bases at J, with 7 bases in the middle. This CDR3 has 12 residues. The CDR3 region has the DNA TGTGCCAGCAGTGATGCGGGGTATGGCTACACCTTC. It yields the protein CASSDAGYGYTF.

The rearrangement joins TRBV14 to TRBJ2-2; maybe TRBD2 (6 bases). Trimming left V 8 bases short and J 0 bases short, with 13 bases between. Per the germline V gene, CDR1 is SGHDN and CDR2 is FVKESK. The CDR3 extends over 15 amino acids. The CDR3 is CASGGAASNTGELFF. The CDR3 DNA sequence: TGTGCCAGCGGAGGGGCGGCTTCGAACACCGGGGAGCTGTTTTTT. The complete variable domain, with remaining parts taken from reference TRBV14 and TRBJ2-2, reads EAGVTQFPSHSVIEKGQTVTLRCDPISGHDNLYWYRRVMGKEIKFLLHFVKESKQDESGMPNNRFLAERTGGTYSTLKVQPAELEDSGVYFCASGGAASNTGELFFGEGSRLTVL.

This chain uses TRBV18 with TRBJ1-2, with 9 bases lining up with TRBD1. From germline, CDR1 is KGHSH and CDR2 LQKENI. The ends lost 0 bases at V and 5 bases at J; junction bases unmatched: 7. This CDR3 has 16 amino acids. The CDR3, as DNA: TGTGCCAGCTCACCACCCCTGGACAGGGGACCGTATGGCTACACCTTC. Residues: CASSPPLDRGPYGYTF.

This rearrangement joins TRBV6-2 or TRBV6-3 to TRBJ1-1; D might be TRBD1 (6 bases). The V and J ends lost 2 bases and 7 bases respectively, with 11 bases between them. This CDR3 has 13 amino acids. Germline V gives CDR1 MNHEY, CDR2 SVGEGT. CDR3 in amino acids: CASSYPGVSEAFF. CDR3 DNA sequence: TGTGCCAGCAGTTACCCAGGGGTGAGTGAAGCTTTCTTT.

The chain carries TRBV3-1 (or the pseudogene TRBV3-2) and TRBJ1-1; possibly TRBD1 for D (6 bases). The germline V and J ends were trimmed by 5 bases and 1 base, with 17 bases remaining between them. The CDR3 is made up of 16 amino acids. From germline, CDR1 is LGHDT and CDR2 YNNKEL (reference sequence). CDR3 amino acids: CASSVVFTGRNTEAFF. DNA for the CDR3: TGTGCCAGCAGCGTTGTATTCACAGGGCGGAACACTGAAGCTTTCTTT.

The chain uses TRBV11-2 and TRBJ1-1; D call uncertain. This CDR3 has 13 amino acids. Germline V gene data show CDR1 as SGHAT and CDR2 as FQNNGV. Trimming stripped 0 bases from V and 0 bases from J, with 2 bases between. Here the CDR3 reads CASSLDMNTEAFF. The CDR3 nucleotides are TGTGCCAGCAGCTTAGATATGAACACTGAAGCTTTCTTT.

CDR3 in DNA: TGTGCCAGCTCCTCGCGGGCGGAGACTGAAGCTTTCTTT. Translated, it gives CASSSRAETEAFF. The chain is built from TRBV18 and TRBJ1-1; no definite D call. Germline assignment: CDR1 KGHSH and CDR2 LQKENI. This CDR3 has 13 amino acids. V was trimmed by 6 bases and J by 5 bases, leaving 13 bases between them.

V and J are TRBV5-1 and TRBJ2-7, with D possibly being TRBD1 (7 bases). Germline V gene sequence: CDR1 SGHRS, CDR2 YFSETQ. Trimming took 4 bases from V and 7 from J, leaving 18 bases between them. The CDR3 runs 14 residues. The CDR3 loop is CASSPQGGIGEQYF. CDR3 in DNA: TGCGCCAGCAGCCCCCAGGGGGGAATTGGGGAGCAGTACTTC. The full variable domain, in which reference TRBV5-1 and TRBJ2-7 provide the parts outside the CDR3, is KAGVTQTPRYLIKTRGQQVTLSCSPISGHRSVSWYQQTPGQGLQFLFEYFSETQRNKGNFPGRFSGRQFSNSRSEMNVSTLELGDSALYLCASSPQGGIGEQYFGPGTRLTVT.

The chain couples TRBV2 to TRBJ2-7; TRBD2 agrees at 8 bases. Germline lookup yields CDR1 SNHLY and CDR2 FYNNEI. J gave up 3 bases and V 4 bases, and 8 bases lay outside the gene matches. The CDR3 is 15 residues long. CDR3 protein: CASSVKRGTYYEQYF. In nucleotides, the CDR3 is TGTGCCAGCAGTGTAAAGCGGGGGACTTACTACGAGCAGTACTTC.

The chain carries TRBV5-4 and TRBJ1-1; 7 nucleotides line up with TRBD1. This CDR3 has 15 residues. Germline values: CDR1 SGHNT, CDR2 YYREEE (reference sequence). The J segment lost 2 bases and the V segment lost 4 bases, leaving 8 bases of the junction unmatched. The CDR3 protein is CASSASTGRNTEAFF. As DNA, the CDR3 is TGTGCCAGCAGCGCCTCGACAGGGCGTAACACTGAAGCTTTCTTT.